This T cell receptor beta chain is from a study of early T cells in non-severe SARS-CoV-2 infection. Across the study: Sequencing input comprised bulk RNA from unsorted whole blood; chain pairing was not available.

Individual cDNA molecules received unique molecular identifiers. TCRdb analysed the 5' RACE reads with MiXCR anew, one entry per CDR3 protein. The data contain around 82,000 distinct CDR3 sequences, around 10% of them singletons. This clonotype was found a few times. Trimming removed 6 bases from V and 6 bases from J, with 15 bases in between. CDR3 length: 13 residues. Germline CDR1 and CDR2: DFQATT and SNEGSKA (reference sequence). The chain has TRBV20-1 and TRBJ2-1; D tentatively reads TRBD1 or TRBD2 (6 bases each). Sequencing was carried out using whole blood. This clonotype originated in an adult who was a healthcare worker with PCR-confirmed SARS-CoV-2 infection or an uninfected control (not recorded which). The DNA of the CDR3 is TGCAGTGCCCCCTTTAGGGGGGCCAATGAGCAGTTCTTC. It codes for CSAPFRGANEQFF.